This TCR beta chain was captured in a study of radiation and T cells in renal cell carcinoma. The assay was immunoSEQ multiplex PCR, and TCRdb's table has in-frame clones only and misses some. This sample has roughly 170,000 clones; about 88% occur once, and the top ten carry roughly 12%. From germline, CDR1 is MNHEY and CDR2 SMNVEV (reference sequence). CDR3 size: 17 residues. The ends were cut back, 6 bases at V and 4 bases at J, with 22 bases in the middle. Time point given: blood 4 weeks post-SBRT, at nephrectomy. Treatment: 15 Gy SBRT to primary tumor, nephrectomy 4 weeks later. J is TRBJ2-1 and V is TRBV27; either TRBD1 or TRBD2 may supply D (5 bases each). This TCR was sampled from a woman aged 50 to 65 with renal cell carcinoma. The sequencing here drew on blood, taken from a patient whose treatment included radiotherapy and nephrectomy. CDR3 sequence (DNA): TGTGCCAGCAGCCGATCGGGGACCATTAGTCCGTACAATGAGCAGTTCTTC. As protein: CASSRSGTISPYNEQFF.